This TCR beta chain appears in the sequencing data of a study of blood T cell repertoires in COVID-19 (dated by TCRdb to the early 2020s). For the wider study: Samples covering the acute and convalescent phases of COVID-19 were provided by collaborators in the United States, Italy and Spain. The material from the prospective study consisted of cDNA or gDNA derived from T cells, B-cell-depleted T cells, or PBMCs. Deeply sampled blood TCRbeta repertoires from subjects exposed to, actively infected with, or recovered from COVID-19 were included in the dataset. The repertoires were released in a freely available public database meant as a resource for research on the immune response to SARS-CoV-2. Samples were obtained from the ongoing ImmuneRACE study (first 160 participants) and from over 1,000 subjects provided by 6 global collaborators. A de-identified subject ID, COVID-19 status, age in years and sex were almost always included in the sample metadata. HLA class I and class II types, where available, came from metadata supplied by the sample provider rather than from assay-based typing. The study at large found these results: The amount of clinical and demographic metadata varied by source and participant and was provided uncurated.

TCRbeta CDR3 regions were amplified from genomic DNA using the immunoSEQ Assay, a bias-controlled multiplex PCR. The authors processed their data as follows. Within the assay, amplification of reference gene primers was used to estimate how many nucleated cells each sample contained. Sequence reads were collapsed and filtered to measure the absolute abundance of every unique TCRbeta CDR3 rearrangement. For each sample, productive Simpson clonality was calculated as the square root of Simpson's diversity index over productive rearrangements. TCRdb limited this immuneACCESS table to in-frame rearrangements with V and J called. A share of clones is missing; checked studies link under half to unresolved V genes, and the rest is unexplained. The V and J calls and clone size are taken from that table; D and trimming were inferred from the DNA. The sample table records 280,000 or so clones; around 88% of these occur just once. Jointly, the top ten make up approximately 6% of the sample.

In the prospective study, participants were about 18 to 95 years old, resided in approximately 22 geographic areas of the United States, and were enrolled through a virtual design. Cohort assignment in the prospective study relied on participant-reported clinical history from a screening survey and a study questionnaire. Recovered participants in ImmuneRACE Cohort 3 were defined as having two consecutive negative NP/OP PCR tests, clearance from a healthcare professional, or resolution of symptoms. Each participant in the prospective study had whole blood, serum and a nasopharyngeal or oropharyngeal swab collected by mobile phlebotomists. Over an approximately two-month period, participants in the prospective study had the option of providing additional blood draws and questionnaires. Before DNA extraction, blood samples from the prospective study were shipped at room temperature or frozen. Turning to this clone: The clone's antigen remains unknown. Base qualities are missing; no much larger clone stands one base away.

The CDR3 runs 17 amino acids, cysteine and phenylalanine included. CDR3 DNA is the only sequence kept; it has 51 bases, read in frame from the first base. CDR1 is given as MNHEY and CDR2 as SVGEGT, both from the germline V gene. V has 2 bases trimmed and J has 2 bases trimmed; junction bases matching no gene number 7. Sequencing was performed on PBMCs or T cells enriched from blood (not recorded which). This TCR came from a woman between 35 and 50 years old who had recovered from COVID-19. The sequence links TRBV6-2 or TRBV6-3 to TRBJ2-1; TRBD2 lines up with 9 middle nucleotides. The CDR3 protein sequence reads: CASSYPQIAGAYNEQFF. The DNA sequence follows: TGTGCCAGCAGTTACCCCCAGATAGCGGGAGCCTACAATGAGCAGTTCTTC.